This TCR beta chain was recovered during a study of CD8+ T cells in alopecia areata. In each case, RNA was isolated and then reverse transcribed into cDNA as the sequencing template. Libraries were prepared by immunoSEQ multiplex PCR; TCRdb keeps only in-frame clonotypes and omits some of them. The sample lists around 250,000 clones, less than 80% occurring once. The CDR3 covers 13 residues. V lost 4 bases, J lost 1 base, and 9 bases lay in between. The germline CDR1 and CDR2 sequences are SGHRS and YFSETQ. The chain carries TRBV5-1 and TRBJ2-7, with D unresolved. The origin of this receptor is a human donor with alopecia areata. The specimen was CD4+ T cells sorted from blood, collected at week 0. This CDR3 reads CASSPDGSYEQYF. Here the CDR3 DNA reads TGCGCCAGCAGCCCGGACGGTTCCTACGAGCAGTACTTC. The full variable domain, its missing parts supplied by reference TRBV5-1 and TRBJ2-7, is KAGVTQTPRYLIKTRGQQVTLSCSPISGHRSVSWYQQTPGQGLQFLFEYFSETQRNKGNFPGRFSGRQFSNSRSEMNVSTLELGDSALYLCASSPDGSYEQYFGPGTRLTVT.